The 17 T cell receptor beta chains below were found in one sample sequenced in a study of T cells in Graves' hyperthyroidism and ophthalmopathy. Amplification targeted TCR beta CDR3 regions from RNA transcripts. With the HTBI primer set, the TCR CDR3 went through a first round of RT-PCR. TCRdb re-derived calls from the multiplex PCR reads in MiXCR, one entry per CDR3 protein. The sample lists about 620,000 distinct CDR3 sequences, roughly 17% seen once, with 3.5% to 4% in the top ten. The sequencing sample was made of blood. The receptors stem from a woman aged 25-40 years with Graves' hyperthyroidism.

This clonotype has just a few counts. The chain carries TRBV4-1 and TRBJ2-3; D is unclear. The CDR3 is 13 residues long. Germline V gene data show CDR1 as MGHRA and CDR2 as YSYEKL. Between the trimmed V and J ends, which lost 3 bases and 0 bases, there was a span of 4 bases. For the CDR3, the DNA is TGCGCCAGCAGCCAGCGGAGCACAGATACGCAGTATTTT. This gives the protein CASSQRSTDTQYF.

This clonotype was observed a handful of times. This rearrangement joins TRBV7-9 to TRBJ2-6; D is undetermined. V gave up 4 bases and J gave up 9 bases, with 25 bases separating them. This CDR3 contains 18 residues. CDR1 is SEHNR, CDR2 FQNEAQ, per germline (reference sequence). The DNA for the CDR3 is TGTGCCAGCAGCTCCTTGCCCAGCCACGGAACTTCCTACAACGTCCTGACTTTC. This translates into CASSSLPSHGTSYNVLTF. Complete variable domain (other parts from reference TRBV7-9 and TRBJ2-6): DTGVSQNPRHKITKRGQNVTFRCDPISEHNRLYWYRQTLGQGPEFLTYFQNEAQLEKSRLLSDRFSAERPKGSFSTLEIQRTEQGDSAMYLCASSSLPSHGTSYNVLTFGAGSRLTVL.

The table lists this clonotype with many counts. V usage is TRBV11-3 and J usage is TRBJ2-3; D gene ambiguous. V dropped 4 bases and J dropped 2 bases, with 13 bases sitting between them. The germline V gene encodes CDR1 SGHNT and CDR2 YENEEA. The CDR3 length is 15 residues. CDR3 in amino acids: CASSSLTVNTDTQYF. CDR3 nucleotides: TGTGCCAGCAGCTCCTTGACGGTAAACACAGATACGCAGTATTTT.

This clonotype has at least ten counts. The chain uses TRBV6-1 and TRBJ2-7; 7 nucleotides line up with TRBD1. V dropped 6 bases and J dropped 6; count of bases not matched to a gene: 20. This CDR3 spans 17 amino acids. Germline CDR1 is MNHNS and CDR2 is SASEGT. CDR3 coding DNA: TGTGCCAGCAGCCGACCGACCCTGGCCACAGGGGCGAGCGAGCAGTACTTC. It encodes CASSRPTLATGASEQYF.

The rearrangement joins TRBV7-9 to TRBJ1-2, with D uncertain. V lost 1 base to trimming and J lost 7 bases, with 13 bases between them. This CDR3 spans 14 amino acids. The germline V gene has CDR1 SEHNR and CDR2 FQNEAQ (reference sequence). This chain's CDR3 is CASSLGNSGGGYTF. In DNA form, the CDR3 reads TGTGCCAGCAGCTTAGGAAACTCGGGCGGTGGCTACACCTTC.

DNA for the CDR3: TGTGCCACCATACCGGGACAGGGTTTAAGGAATGAGCAGTTCTTC. This encodes CATIPGQGLRNEQFF. V is TRBV15 and J is TRBJ2-1; 9 bases agree with TRBD1. J gave up 7 bases and V 7 bases, and 11 bases lay outside the gene matches. Per germline, CDR1 LNHNV and CDR2 YYDKDF (reference sequence). This CDR3 has 15 amino acids.

The sample holds many counts of this clonotype. Here the CDR3 DNA reads TGCAGCGTTGAACTTGCGGGGTTGGGAGTTTACGAGCAGTACTTC. Residues: CSVELAGLGVYEQYF. This chain links TRBV29-1 with TRBJ2-7; D might be TRBD2 (6 bases). Trimming took off 2 bases at V and 4 bases at J, with 18 bases between the two ends. Germline CDR1 and CDR2: SQVTM and ANQGSEA. The CDR3 covers 15 residues.

This clonotype was found many times. In DNA form, the CDR3 reads TGCAGTGCCCCTCGCTCCAATCTCTACAATGAGCAGTTCTTC. This codes for CSAPRSNLYNEQFF. The chain joins TRBV20-1 to TRBJ2-1; the D is unclear. Germline V lookup: CDR1 DFQATT, CDR2 SNEGSKA (reference sequence). The CDR3 consists of 14 residues. Trimming took off 6 bases at V and 3 bases at J, with 15 bases between the two ends.

The chain recombines TRBV28 with TRBJ2-1, with a possible D match to TRBD2 (5 bases). Trimming took off 7 bases at V and 10 bases at J, with 11 bases between the two ends. This CDR3 region has 11 residues. CDR1 and CDR2 from the germline V gene are MDHEN and SYDVKM. DNA of the CDR3: TGTGCCAGCATGCCCACGGGGGAGCAGTTCTTC. This translates into CASMPTGEQFF.

The V and J genes are TRBV2 and TRBJ2-7, with TRBD2 matching 14 bases. The trim removed 7 bases at V and 2 bases at J, leaving 4 bases unmatched. This CDR3 is built from 15 residues. Germline CDR1 reads SNHLY; CDR2 reads FYNNEI. CDR3 DNA: TGTGCCAGCATCGGGACTAGCGGGAGCACCTACGAGCAGTACTTC. This translates into CASIGTSGSTYEQYF.

Ten or more counts support this clonotype. The V and J genes are TRBV7-2 and TRBJ2-7; 7 nucleotides match TRBD2. V lost 3 bases, J lost 3 bases, and 5 bases stayed unmatched. The CDR3 has 14 residues. Germline-derived CDR1 and CDR2 are SGHTA and FQGNSA. This CDR3 reads CASSLGGSFYEQYF. The CDR3 nucleotides are TGTGCCAGCAGCTTGGGCGGGAGTTTCTACGAGCAGTACTTC.

As for this clonotype: A clone one base away is much larger, so this may be a read error. The chain carries TRBV20-1 and TRBJ2-7, with D possibly TRBD1 on 5 matching bases. Near its end, the DNA agrees better with TRBJ2-1, so the J call may be wrong. This CDR3 is 15 amino acids long. Per the germline V gene, CDR1 is DFQATT and CDR2 is SNEGSKA (reference sequence). The CDR3 protein is CSARDRALGSYEQFF. CDR3 nucleotide sequence: TGCAGTGCTAGAGACAGGGCCCTTGGATCCTACGAGCAGTTCTTC.

This clonotype showed up many times. This sequence joins TRBV12-3 or TRBV12-4 and TRBJ1-1, with 7 bases that match TRBD1. The CDR3 spans 13 residues. V lost 3 bases and J lost 7; bases outside the gene matches: 5. In nucleotides, the CDR3 is TGTGCCAGCAGTTTGACAGGGAAAAATGAAGCTTTCTTT. It codes for CASSLTGKNEAFF.

This clonotype was seen ten or more times. CDR3 in DNA: TGTGCCAGCAGCCCGGACGTCGGTTCACCCCTCCACTTT. This sequence encodes CASSPDVGSPLHF. This chain joins TRBV11-2 and TRBJ1-6; D uncertain. V dropped 5 bases and J dropped 9 bases, with 11 bases sitting between them. Germline values: CDR1 SGHAT, CDR2 FQNNGV. This CDR3 has 13 residues.

Only a few counts were recorded for this clonotype. The rearrangement joins TRBV29-1 to TRBJ2-5, with D perhaps given as TRBD1 or TRBD2 (5 bases each). Between the trimmed V and J ends, which lost 4 bases and 14 bases, there was a span of 17 bases. Germline CDR1 and CDR2: SQVTM and ANQGSEA. The CDR3 consists of 11 residues. CDR3 sequence: CSVGGTRDVYF. The CDR3 DNA is TGCAGCGTTGGGGGCACGAGGGACGTTTACTTC.

The chain uses TRBV7-8 and TRBJ1-2; D may be TRBD1 (6 bases). The CDR3 contains 13 residues. The germline V gene has CDR1 SGHVS and CDR2 FQNEAQ. V dropped 4 bases and J dropped 5 bases, with 11 bases sitting between them. The CDR3 loop is CASSSRTAYGYTF. The CDR3 coding sequence is TGTGCCAGCAGCTCCCGGACAGCGTATGGCTACACCTTC.

This clonotype was seen at least ten times. This chain links TRBV29-1 with TRBJ1-2; D is undetermined. Germline V gene data show CDR1 as SQVTM and CDR2 as ANQGSEA. Trimming took 6 bases from V and 0 from J, leaving 11 bases between them. The length of the CDR3 is 13 residues. The CDR3 region has the DNA TGCAGCGTGCCTCAAGAAGCTAACTATGGCTACACCTTC. This gives the protein CSVPQEANYGYTF.